This TCR beta chain was sequenced in a study of radiation and T cells in renal cell carcinoma. The time point is: blood 4 weeks post-SBRT, at nephrectomy. Stated treatment: 15 Gy SBRT to primary tumor, nephrectomy 4 weeks later. The CDR3 is 14 amino acids. Per the germline V gene, CDR1 is ENHRY and CDR2 is SYGVKD. Trimming pared 7 bases from V and 5 bases from J, leaving 17 bases between. The data were produced by immunoSEQ multiplex PCR, yet TCRdb's version contains in-frame clones alone and is incomplete. This table has roughly 82,000 clones, around 89% appearing once. The rearrangement uses TRBV10-3 and TRBJ1-1; TRBD1 is a possible D gene (6 bases). This TCR derives from a woman in her seventies with renal cell carcinoma. Sample: blood, taken from a patient whose treatment included radiotherapy and nephrectomy. CDR3 protein: CAIKTAGVGTEAFF. CDR3 DNA sequence: TGTGCCATCAAGACAGCAGGGGTAGGGACTGAAGCTTTCTTT.